The 3 T cell receptor beta chains below were found in one sample sequenced in a study of blood T cell repertoires in COVID-19. Sequencing was performed with immunoSEQ multiplex PCR; in TCRdb, only in-frame clones are kept and a portion is missing. The sample gives about 300,000 clones, about 89% of which show up once; less than 3% is in the top ten. The sample was PBMCs or T cells enriched from blood (not recorded which). The receptors here all came from a woman aged 18-29 years who had recovered from COVID-19.

In its sample, this clone was seen a few times. The chain has TRBV19 and TRBJ1-5; D gene uncertain. CDR3 length: 16 amino acids. The V and J ends lost 9 bases and 0 bases respectively, with 18 bases between them. The V gene's germline CDR1 is LNHDA and CDR2 SQIVND (reference sequence). Here the CDR3 reads CASTQEGLPSNQPQHF. The CDR3 bases are TGTGCCAGCACCCAGGAGGGCCTTCCTAGCAATCAGCCCCAGCATTTT.

CDR3 in DNA: TGTGCCAGCAGACGGGGGTTGACAGATAATTCACCCCTCCACTTT. The encoded protein is CASRRGLTDNSPLHF. The chain has TRBV27 and TRBJ1-6; the D gene is possibly TRBD1 (5 bases). The CDR3 has 15 amino acids. Germline CDR1 and CDR2: MNHEY and SMNVEV (reference sequence). Trimming stripped 6 bases from V and 5 bases from J, with 14 bases between.

This clone was seen only once. Here the CDR3 reads CASSLGARSPYNEQFF. As DNA, the CDR3 is TGTGCCAGCAGCTTAGGGGCACGCTCACCCTACAATGAGCAGTTCTTC. The chain links TRBV7-8 to TRBJ2-1; D gene uncertain. The V end lost 1 base, the J end lost 2 bases, and 12 bases lay between the germline ends. The V gene's germline CDR1 is SGHVS and CDR2 FQNEAQ. This CDR3 region has 16 residues. The full variable domain, with the rest looked up from reference TRBV7-8 and TRBJ2-1, is GAGVSQSPRYKVAKRGQDVALRCDPISGHVSLFWYQQALGQGPEFLTYFQNEAQLDKSGLPSDRFFAERPEGSVSTLKIQRTQQEDSAVYLCASSLGARSPYNEQFFGPGTRLTVL.